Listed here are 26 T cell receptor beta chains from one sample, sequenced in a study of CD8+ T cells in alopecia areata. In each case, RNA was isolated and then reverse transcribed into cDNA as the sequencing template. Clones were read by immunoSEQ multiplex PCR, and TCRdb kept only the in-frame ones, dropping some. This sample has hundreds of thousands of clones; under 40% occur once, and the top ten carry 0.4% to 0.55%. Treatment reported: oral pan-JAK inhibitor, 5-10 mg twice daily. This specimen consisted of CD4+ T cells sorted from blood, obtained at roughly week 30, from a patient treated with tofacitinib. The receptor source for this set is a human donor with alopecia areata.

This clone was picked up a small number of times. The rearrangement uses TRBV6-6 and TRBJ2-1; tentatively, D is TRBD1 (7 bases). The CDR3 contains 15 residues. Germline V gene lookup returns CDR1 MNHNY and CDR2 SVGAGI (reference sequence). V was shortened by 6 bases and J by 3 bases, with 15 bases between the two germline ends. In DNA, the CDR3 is TGTGCCAGCAGCCGCGGGGACAGAAACTACAATGAGCAGTTCTTC. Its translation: CASSRGDRNYNEQFF.

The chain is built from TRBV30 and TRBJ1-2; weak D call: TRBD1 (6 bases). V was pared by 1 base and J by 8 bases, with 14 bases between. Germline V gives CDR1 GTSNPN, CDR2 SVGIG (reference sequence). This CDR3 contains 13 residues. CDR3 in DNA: TGTGCCTGGAGTGGGTCAGGGGTGGGCGGCTACACCTTC. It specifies CAWSGSGVGGYTF.

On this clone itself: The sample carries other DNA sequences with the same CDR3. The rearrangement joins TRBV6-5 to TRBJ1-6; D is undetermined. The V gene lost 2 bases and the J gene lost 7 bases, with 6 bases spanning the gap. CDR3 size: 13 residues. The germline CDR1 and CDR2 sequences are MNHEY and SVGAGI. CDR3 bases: TGTGCCAGCAGTTACGACGGAAATTCACCCCTCCACTTT. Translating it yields CASSYDGNSPLHF.

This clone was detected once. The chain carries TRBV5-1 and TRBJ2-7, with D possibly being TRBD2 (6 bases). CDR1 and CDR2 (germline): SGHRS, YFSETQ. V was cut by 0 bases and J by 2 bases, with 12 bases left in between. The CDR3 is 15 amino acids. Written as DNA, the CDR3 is TGCGCCAGCAGCTTGGCTGGGGGGTTGGCCTACGAGCAGTACTTC. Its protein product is CASSLAGGLAYEQYF.

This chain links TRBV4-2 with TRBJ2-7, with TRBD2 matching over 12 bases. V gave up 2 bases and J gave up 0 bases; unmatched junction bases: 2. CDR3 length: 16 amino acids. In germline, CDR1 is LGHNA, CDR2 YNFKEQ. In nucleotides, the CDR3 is TGTGCCAGCAGCCAAATGACTAGCGGGGGCTCCTACGAGCAGTACTTC. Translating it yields CASSQMTSGGSYEQYF.

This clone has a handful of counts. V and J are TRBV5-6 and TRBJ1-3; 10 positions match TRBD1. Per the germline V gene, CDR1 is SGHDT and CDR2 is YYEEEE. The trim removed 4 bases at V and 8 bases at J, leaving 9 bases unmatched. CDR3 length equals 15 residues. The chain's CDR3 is CASSPYRTGGHTIYF. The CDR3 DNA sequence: TGTGCCAGCAGCCCCTACAGGACAGGGGGGCACACCATATATTTT.

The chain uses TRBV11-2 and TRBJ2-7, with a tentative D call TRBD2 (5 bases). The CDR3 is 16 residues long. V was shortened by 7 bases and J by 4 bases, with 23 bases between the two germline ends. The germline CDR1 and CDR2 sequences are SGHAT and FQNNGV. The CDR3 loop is CASTTPPRGSSYEQYF. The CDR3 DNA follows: TGTGCCAGCACCACGCCCCCCCGCGGGTCATCTTACGAGCAGTACTTC. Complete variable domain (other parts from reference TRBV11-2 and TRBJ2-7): EAGVAQSPRYKIIEKRQSVAFWCNPISGHATLYWYQQILGQGPKLLIQFQNNGVVDDSQLPKDRFSAERLKGVDSTLKIQPAKLEDSAVYLCASTTPPRGSSYEQYFGPGTRLTVT.

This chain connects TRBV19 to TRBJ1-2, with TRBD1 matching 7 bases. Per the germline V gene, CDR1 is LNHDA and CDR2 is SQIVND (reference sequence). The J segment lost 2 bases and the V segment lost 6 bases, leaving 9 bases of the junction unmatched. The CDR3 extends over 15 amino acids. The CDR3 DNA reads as TGTGCCAGTAGCCGGGGGACAGTCCCGAACTATGGCTACACCTTC. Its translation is CASSRGTVPNYGYTF.

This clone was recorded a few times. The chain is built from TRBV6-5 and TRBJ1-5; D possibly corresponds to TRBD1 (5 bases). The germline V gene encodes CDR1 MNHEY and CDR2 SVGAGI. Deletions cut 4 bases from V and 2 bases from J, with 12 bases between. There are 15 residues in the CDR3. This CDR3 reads CASSSGSYRNQPQHF. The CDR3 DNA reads TGTGCCAGCAGTTCAGGGTCCTATCGCAATCAGCCCCAGCATTTT.

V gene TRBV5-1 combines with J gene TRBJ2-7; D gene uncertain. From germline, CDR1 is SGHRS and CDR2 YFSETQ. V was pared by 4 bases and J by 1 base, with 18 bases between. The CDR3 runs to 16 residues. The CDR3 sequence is CASSPQRGAISYEQYF. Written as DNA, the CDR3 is TGCGCCAGCAGCCCACAGCGTGGTGCGATATCCTACGAGCAGTACTTC.

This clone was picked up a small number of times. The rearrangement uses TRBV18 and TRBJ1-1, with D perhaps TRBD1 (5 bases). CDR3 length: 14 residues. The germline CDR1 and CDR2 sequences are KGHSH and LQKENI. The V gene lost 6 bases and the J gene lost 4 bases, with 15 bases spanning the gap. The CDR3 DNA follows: TGTGCCAGCTCCCTGGGGACGGTCGGCACTGAAGCTTTCTTT. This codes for CASSLGTVGTEAFF.

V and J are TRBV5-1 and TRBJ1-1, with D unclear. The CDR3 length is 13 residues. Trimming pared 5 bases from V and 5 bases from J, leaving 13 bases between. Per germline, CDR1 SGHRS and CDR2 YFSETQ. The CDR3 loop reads CASRTPVGTEAFF. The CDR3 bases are TGCGCCAGCAGGACTCCCGTCGGGACTGAAGCTTTCTTT.

Here the CDR3 reads CASSYSGDSYEQYF. As DNA, the CDR3 is TGCGCCAGCAGCTACTCTGGGGACAGCTACGAGCAGTACTTC. The chain has TRBV5-1 and TRBJ2-7; 7 bases align to TRBD1. Germline CDR1 is SGHRS and CDR2 is YFSETQ. V was clipped by 3 bases and J by 3 bases; unmatched bases: 6. The CDR3 runs to 14 residues.

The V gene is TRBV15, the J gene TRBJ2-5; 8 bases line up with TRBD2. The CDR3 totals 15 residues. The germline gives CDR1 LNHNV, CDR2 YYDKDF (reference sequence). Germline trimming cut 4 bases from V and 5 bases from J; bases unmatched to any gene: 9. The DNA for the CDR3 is TGTGCCACCAGCAAACCGGTAGCGGGAAGCGAGACCCAGTACTTC. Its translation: CATSKPVAGSETQYF.

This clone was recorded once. This CDR3 reads CASSLILVPEAFF. The CDR3 DNA follows: TGTGCCAGCAGCTTAATTCTAGTCCCTGAAGCTTTCTTT. The rearrangement uses TRBV13 and TRBJ1-1; no reliable D call. This CDR3 contains 13 residues. Trimming took 2 bases from V and 6 from J, leaving 10 bases between them. Germline loops: CDR1 PRHDT, CDR2 FYEKMQ (reference sequence).

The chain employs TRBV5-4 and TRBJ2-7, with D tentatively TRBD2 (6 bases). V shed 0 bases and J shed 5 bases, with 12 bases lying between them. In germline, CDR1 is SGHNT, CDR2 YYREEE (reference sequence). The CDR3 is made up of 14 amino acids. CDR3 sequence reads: CASSLDRRDHEQYF. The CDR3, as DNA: TGTGCCAGCAGCTTGGACAGGAGGGATCACGAGCAGTACTTC. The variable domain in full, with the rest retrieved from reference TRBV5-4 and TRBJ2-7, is ETGVTQSPTHLIKTRGQQVTLRCSSQSGHNTVSWYQQALGQGPQFIFQYYREEENGRGNFPPRFSGLQFPNYSSELNVNALELDDSALYLCASSLDRRDHEQYFGPGTRLTVT.

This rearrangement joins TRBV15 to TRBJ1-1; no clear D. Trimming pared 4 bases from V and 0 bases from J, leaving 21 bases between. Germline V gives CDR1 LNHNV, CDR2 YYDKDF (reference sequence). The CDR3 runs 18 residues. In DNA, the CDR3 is TGTGCCACCAGCATAAAGCGGTCGGGTAGTCGCCTGAACACTGAAGCTTTCTTT. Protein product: CATSIKRSGSRLNTEAFF.

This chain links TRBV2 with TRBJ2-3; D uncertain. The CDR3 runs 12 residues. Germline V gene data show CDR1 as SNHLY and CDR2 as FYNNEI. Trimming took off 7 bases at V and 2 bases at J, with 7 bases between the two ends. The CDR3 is CASMVNTDTQYF. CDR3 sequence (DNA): TGTGCCAGCATGGTCAACACAGATACGCAGTATTTT.

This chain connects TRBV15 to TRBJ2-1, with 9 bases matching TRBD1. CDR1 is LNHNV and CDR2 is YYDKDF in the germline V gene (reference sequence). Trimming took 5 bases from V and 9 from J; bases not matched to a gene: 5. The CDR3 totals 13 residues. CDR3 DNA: TGTGCCACCAGCCTAGAGACAGGGGGTGAGCAGTTCTTC. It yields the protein CATSLETGGEQFF.

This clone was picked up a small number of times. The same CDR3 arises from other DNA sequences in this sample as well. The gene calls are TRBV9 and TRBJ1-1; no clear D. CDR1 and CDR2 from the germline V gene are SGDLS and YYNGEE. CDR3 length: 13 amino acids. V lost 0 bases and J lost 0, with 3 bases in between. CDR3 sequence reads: CASSVGMNTEAFF. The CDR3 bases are TGTGCCAGCAGCGTAGGGATGAACACTGAAGCTTTCTTT.

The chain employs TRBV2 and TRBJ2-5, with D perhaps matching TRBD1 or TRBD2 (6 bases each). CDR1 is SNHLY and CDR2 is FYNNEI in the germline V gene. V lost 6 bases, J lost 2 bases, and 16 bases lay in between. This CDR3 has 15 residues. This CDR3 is CASRGGWQVQETQYF. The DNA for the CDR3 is TGTGCCAGCAGAGGGGGGTGGCAGGTTCAAGAGACCCAGTACTTC. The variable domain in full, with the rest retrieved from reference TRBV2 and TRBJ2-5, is EPEVTQTPSHQVTQMGQEVILRCVPISNHLYFYWYRQILGQKVEFLVSFYNNEISEKSEIFDDQFSVERPDGSNFTLKIRSTKLEDSAMYFCASRGGWQVQETQYFGPGTRLLVL.

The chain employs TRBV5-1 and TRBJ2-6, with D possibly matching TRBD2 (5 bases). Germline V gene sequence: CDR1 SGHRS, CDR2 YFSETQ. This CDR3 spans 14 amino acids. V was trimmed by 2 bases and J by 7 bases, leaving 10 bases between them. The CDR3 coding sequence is TGCGCCAGCAGCTTCCAACCTAGCGCCAACGTCCTGACTTTC. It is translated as CASSFQPSANVLTF.

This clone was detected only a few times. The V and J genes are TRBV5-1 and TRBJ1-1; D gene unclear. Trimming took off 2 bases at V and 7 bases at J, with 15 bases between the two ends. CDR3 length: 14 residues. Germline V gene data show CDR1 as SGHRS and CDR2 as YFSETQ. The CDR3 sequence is CASSFGLPAVEAFF. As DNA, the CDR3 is TGCGCCAGCAGCTTCGGACTGCCGGCGGTTGAAGCTTTCTTT.

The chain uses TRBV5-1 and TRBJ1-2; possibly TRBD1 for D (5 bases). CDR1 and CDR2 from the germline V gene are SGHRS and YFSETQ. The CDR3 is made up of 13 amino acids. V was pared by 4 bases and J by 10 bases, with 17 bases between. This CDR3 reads CASSGGDGRAYTF. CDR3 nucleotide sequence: TGCGCCAGCAGCGGGGGAGACGGACGTGCCTACACCTTC.

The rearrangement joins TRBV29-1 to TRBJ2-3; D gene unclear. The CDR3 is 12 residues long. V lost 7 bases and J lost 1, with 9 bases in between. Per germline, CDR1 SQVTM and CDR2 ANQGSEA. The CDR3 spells CSDLIGTDTQYF. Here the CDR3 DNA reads TGCAGCGACCTAATCGGCACAGATACGCAGTATTTT.

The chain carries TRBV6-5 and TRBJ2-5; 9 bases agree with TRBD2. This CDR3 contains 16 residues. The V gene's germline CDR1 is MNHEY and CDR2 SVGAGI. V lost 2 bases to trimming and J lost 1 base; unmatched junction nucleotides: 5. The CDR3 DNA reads TGTGCCAGCAGTTACGGGGCGGGGGGGACCCAAGAGACCCAGTACTTC. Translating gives CASSYGAGGTQETQYF.